Sequencing of this T cell receptor (beta chain) was carried out in a study of blood T cell repertoires in COVID-19 (TCRdb year 2020). Study-level background: Samples from collaborators originated in the United States, Italy and Spain and spanned both the acute and convalescent phases of COVID-19. The prospective study material was composed of cDNA or gDNA derived from T cells, B-cell-depleted T cells, or PBMCs. Subjects who had been exposed to COVID-19, were actively infected with it, or had recovered from it provided the deeply sampled blood TCRbeta repertoires that made up the dataset. The repertoires were made available in a free public database intended to serve as a resource for research on the immune response to SARS-CoV-2. Samples were obtained from the ongoing ImmuneRACE study (first 160 participants) and from some 1,200 subjects provided by 6 global collaborators. Nearly every sample came with metadata listing a de-identified subject ID, COVID-19 status, age in years and sex. Where available, HLA class I and class II types were taken from metadata supplied by the sample provider and were not determined by assay-based typing.

Study-wide conclusions, independent of this receptor: Clinical and demographic metadata were provided uncurated, with the amount varying by source and participant.

V lost 2 bases and J lost 2 bases; the stretch between them is 12 bases long. CDR1 and CDR2, per the germline V gene (reference sequence), are GTSNPN and SVGIG. From the cysteine up to the phenylalanine, the CDR3 has a length of 14 residues. Of the read, only the CDR3 DNA is kept; its 42 bases are in frame from base 1. The collaborating institutions used their own protocols to collect whole blood in K2EDTA tubes. Collaborator samples were shipped for TCRbeta analysis as frozen whole blood, isolated PBMCs, or DNA extracted from either sample type. The immunoSEQ Assay, a bias-controlled multiplex PCR, was used to amplify TCRbeta CDR3 regions from genomic DNA. The paper's processing steps were these. The number of nucleated cells in each sample was estimated from the amplification of reference gene primers within the assay. To quantify the absolute abundance of each unique TCRbeta CDR3 rearrangement, sequence reads were collapsed and filtered. For each sample, productive Simpson clonality was calculated as the square root of Simpson's diversity index over productive rearrangements. TCRdb mirrors the immuneACCESS table, restricted to in-frame sequences. Some clones are absent from its copies; in checked studies, under half trace to an unresolved V gene, and the reason for the others is unknown. V, J and clone size are those of that table, while D and trimming were read from the DNA. The table for this sample lists tens of thousands of clones; 77% of them were counted only once. The ten largest clones take up around 10% of the sample.

Notes on this clone: The specificity of this receptor is unknown. There are no base qualities to consult, and no much larger clone falls within one base.

The sequencing sample was made of peripheral blood. The TCR was taken from a human donor in a cohort sampled during active COVID-19. The rearranged segments are TRBV30 and TRBJ1-2; no D segment can be confidently identified. The DNA sequence is as follows: TGTGCCTGGAGTCGCGGCTGGCAGAACTATGGCTACACCTTC. This encodes CAWSRGWQNYGYTF.